Listed below are T cell receptor beta chains from one sample, sequenced in a study of T cell changes during pregnancy in multiple sclerosis. The method was immunoSEQ multiplex PCR; TCRdb's version includes in-frame clones alone and lacks a portion of them. The sample lists around 120,000 clones, roughly nine tenths occurring once. The sample was peripheral blood, taken after pregnancy. All receptors derive from a female donor with multiple sclerosis, enrolled in a pregnancy study. The CDR3 runs from the conserved cysteine through the conserved F or W. Each record gives: J gene, V gene, CDR3 protein.

J gene: TRBJ2-3
V gene: TRBV29-1
CDR3 protein: CSARQGATTDTQYF

J gene: TRBJ2-2
V gene: TRBV6-1
CDR3 protein: CASRPGTGVTGELFF

J gene: TRBJ1-1
V gene: TRBV2
CDR3 protein: CASLTRFRAEAFF

J gene: TRBJ1-5
V gene: TRBV19
CDR3 protein: CASSPQKTGNQPQHF

J gene: TRBJ1-6
V gene: TRBV27
CDR3 protein: CASSYDDSGNSPLHF

J gene: TRBJ1-2
V gene: TRBV5-1
CDR3 protein: CASSYLNRGPDGYTF

J gene: TRBJ1-1
V gene: TRBV30
CDR3 protein: CAWIGGQGVTEAFF

J gene: TRBJ1-1
V gene: TRBV30
CDR3 protein: CAWSGGPGGASFF

J gene: TRBJ1-1
V gene: TRBV11-1
CDR3 protein: CASSLLYATEAFF

J gene: TRBJ1-2
V gene: TRBV5-8
CDR3 protein: CASSLALPRDRGPDYGYTF

J gene: TRBJ2-1
V gene: TRBV5-1
CDR3 protein: CASTQGVSSYNEQFF

J gene: TRBJ2-1
V gene: TRBV5-8
CDR3 protein: CASSSGQRDNEQFF

J gene: TRBJ2-3
V gene: TRBV5-6
CDR3 protein: CASTAQGVTDTQYF